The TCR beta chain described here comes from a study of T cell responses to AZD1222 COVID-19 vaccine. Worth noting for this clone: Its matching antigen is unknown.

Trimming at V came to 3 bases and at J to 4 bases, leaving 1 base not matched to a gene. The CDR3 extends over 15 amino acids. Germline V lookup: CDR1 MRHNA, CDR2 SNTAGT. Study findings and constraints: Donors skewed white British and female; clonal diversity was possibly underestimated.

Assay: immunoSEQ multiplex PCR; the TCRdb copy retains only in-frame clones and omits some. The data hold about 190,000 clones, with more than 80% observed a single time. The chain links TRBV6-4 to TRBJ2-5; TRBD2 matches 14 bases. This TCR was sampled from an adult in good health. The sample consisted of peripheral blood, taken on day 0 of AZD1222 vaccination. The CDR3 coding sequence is TGTGCCAGCAGTGAGACTAGCGGGGGGGCAGAGACCCAGTACTTC. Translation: CASSETSGGAETQYF.